The entry that follows covers one TCR beta chain sequence. Sequencing was performed with immunoSEQ multiplex PCR; in TCRdb, only in-frame clones are kept and a portion is missing. The sample has about 24,000 clones, roughly 90% seen once. These data originate in a study of preoperative IRX-2 immunotherapy in early breast cancer. The J segment lost 14 bases and the V segment lost 5 bases, leaving 19 bases of the junction unmatched. This CDR3 has 16 residues. Germline-derived CDR1 and CDR2 are MGHRA and YSYEKL. Treatment in this sample: preoperative locoregional IRX-2 cytokine immunotherapy. This phase Ib study tested locoregional IRX-2 cytokine immunotherapy given before surgery.

The specimen was tumor tissue, collected after IRX-2 immunotherapy. This chain links TRBV4-1 with TRBJ2-1; 9 nucleotides match TRBD1. The sequence was collected from a human donor with breast cancer. CDR3 in amino acids: CASSVLPGTGSFGEFF. Here the CDR3 DNA reads TGCGCCAGCAGCGTCTTACCCGGGACAGGGTCCTTCGGAGAGTTCTTC.